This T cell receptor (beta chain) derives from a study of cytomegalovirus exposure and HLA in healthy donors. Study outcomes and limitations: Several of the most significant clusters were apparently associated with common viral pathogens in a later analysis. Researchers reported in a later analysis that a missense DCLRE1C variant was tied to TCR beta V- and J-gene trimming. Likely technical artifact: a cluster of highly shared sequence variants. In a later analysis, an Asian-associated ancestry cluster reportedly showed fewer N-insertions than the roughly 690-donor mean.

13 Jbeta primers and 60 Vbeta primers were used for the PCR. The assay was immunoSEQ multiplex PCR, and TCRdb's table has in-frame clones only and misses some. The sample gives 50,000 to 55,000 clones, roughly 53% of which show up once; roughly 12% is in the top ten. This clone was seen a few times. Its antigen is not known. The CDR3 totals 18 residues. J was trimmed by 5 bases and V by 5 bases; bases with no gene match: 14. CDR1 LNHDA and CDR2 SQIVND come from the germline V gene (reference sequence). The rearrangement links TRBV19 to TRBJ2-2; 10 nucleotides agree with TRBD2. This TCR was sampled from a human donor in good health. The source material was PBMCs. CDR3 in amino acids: CASSSHPQTSGSTGELFF. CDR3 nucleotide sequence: TGTGCCAGTAGTTCGCACCCTCAGACTAGCGGGTCAACCGGGGAGCTGTTTTTT.